This T cell receptor (beta chain) was retrieved from a study of CD8+ T cells in alopecia areata. Whole-study context: At a dose of 5 to 10 mg twice daily, oral tofacitinib was given to treated patients. Study-level results: Sharing of TCR sequences between patients (possibly for HLA-related reasons) was less clear than in mice. An increase in clonality over normal scalp was evident in lesional scalp, especially alopecia totalis/universalis.

TCR sequencing used cDNA made by reverse transcription of extracted RNA. Here immunoSEQ multiplex PCR was the method, and the copy in TCRdb shows in-frame clones only, minus some. The table has 110,000 to 150,000 clones, under 60% seen once. Only a few counts were recorded for this clone. Its specificity is not known. Trimming left V 1 base short and J 6 bases short, with 19 bases between. Germline V gives CDR1 SEHNR, CDR2 FQNEAQ (reference sequence). This CDR3 contains 16 residues. V and J are TRBV7-9 and TRBJ2-7; weak D call: TRBD1 (6 bases). This sequence was found in a human donor with alopecia areata. Sequences were derived from CD4+ T cells sorted from blood, sampled at week 0. CDR3 in amino acids: CASSLVAGVPGAEQYF. The CDR3 coding sequence is TGTGCCAGCAGCTTAGTCGCTGGGGTTCCAGGGGCCGAGCAGTACTTC.